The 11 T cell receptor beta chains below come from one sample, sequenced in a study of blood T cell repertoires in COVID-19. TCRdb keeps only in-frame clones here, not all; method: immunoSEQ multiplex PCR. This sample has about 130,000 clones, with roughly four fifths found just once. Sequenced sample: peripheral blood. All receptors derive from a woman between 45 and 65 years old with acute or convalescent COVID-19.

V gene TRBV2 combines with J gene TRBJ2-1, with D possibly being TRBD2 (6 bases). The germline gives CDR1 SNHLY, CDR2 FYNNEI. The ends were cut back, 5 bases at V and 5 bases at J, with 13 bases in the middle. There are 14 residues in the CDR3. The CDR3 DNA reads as TGTGCCAGCAGTAGGGACTTCAATAACAATGAGCAGTTCTTC. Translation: CASSRDFNNNEQFF.

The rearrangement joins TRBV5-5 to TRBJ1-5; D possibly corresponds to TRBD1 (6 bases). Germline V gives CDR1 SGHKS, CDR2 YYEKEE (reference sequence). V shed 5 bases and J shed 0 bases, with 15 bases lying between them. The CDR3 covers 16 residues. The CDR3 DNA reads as TGTGCCAGCAGGTCGGGAGGGGGGAATAGCAATCAGCCCCAGCATTTT. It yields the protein CASRSGGGNSNQPQHF.

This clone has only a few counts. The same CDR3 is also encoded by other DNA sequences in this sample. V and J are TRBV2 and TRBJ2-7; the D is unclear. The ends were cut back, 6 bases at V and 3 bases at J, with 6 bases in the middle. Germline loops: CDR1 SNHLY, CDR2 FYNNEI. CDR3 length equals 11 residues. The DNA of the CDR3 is TGTGCCAGCAGCTACAGCTACGAGCAGTACTTC. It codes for CASSYSYEQYF. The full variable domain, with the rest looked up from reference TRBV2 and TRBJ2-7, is EPEVTQTPSHQVTQMGQEVILRCVPISNHLYFYWYRQILGQKVEFLVSFYNNEISEKSEIFDDQFSVERPDGSNFTLKIRSTKLEDSAMYFCASSYSYEQYFGPGTRLTVT.

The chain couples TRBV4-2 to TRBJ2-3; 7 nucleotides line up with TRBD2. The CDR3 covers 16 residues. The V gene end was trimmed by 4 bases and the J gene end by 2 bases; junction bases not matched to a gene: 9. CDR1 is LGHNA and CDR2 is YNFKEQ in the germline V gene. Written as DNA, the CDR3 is TGTGCCAGCAGCCGTGGGGGGGGTCTCCCCACAGATACGCAGTATTTT. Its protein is CASSRGGGLPTDTQYF.

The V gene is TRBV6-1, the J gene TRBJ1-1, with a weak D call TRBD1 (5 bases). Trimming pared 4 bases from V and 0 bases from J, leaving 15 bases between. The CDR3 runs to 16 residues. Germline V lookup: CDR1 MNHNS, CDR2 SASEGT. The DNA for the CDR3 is TGTGCCAGCAGTGGTCCCATTCAGGGAATGAACACTGAAGCTTTCTTT. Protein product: CASSGPIQGMNTEAFF.

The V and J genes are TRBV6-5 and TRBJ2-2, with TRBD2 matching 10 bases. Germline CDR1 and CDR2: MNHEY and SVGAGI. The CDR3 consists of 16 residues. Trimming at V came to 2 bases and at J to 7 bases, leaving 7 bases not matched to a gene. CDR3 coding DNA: TGTGCCAGCAGTTACAAGCTAGCGGGGGCCGGCGGGGAGCTGTTTTTT. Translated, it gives CASSYKLAGAGGELFF.

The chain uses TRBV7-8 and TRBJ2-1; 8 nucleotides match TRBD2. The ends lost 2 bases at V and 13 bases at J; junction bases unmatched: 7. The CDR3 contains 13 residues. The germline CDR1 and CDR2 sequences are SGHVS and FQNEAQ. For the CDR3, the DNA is TGTGCCAGCAGCTTAACTAGCGGCGAACGTCAGTTCTTC. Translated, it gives CASSLTSGERQFF.

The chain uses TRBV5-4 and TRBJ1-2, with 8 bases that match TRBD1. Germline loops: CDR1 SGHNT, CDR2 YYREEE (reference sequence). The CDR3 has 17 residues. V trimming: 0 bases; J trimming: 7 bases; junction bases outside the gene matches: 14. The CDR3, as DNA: TGTGCCAGCAGCTTGGGGGGACAGGCTGGGAGAACACGTGGCTACACCTTC. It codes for CASSLGGQAGRTRGYTF.

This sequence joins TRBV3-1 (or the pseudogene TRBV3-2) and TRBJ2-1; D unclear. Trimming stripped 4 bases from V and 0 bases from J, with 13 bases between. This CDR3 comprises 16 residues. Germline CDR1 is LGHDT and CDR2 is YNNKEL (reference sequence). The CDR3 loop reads CASSLKRGSSYNEQFF. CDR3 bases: TGTGCCAGCAGCCTAAAACGCGGAAGCTCCTACAATGAGCAGTTCTTC.

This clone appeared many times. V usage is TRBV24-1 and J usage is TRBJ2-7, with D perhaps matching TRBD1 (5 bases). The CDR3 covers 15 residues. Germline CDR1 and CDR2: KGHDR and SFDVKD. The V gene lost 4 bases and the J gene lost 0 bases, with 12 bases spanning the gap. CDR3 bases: TGTGCCACCAGTGACCCCAGAGACAGCTCCTACGAGCAGTACTTC. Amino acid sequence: CATSDPRDSSYEQYF.

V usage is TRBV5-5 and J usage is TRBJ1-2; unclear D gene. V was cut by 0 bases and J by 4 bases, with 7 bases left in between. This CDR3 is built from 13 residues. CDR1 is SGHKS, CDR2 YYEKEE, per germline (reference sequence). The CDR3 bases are TGTGCCAGCAGCTTGGGGGCGATCTATGGCTACACCTTC. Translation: CASSLGAIYGYTF.